This TCR beta chain was identified during a study of identical twins. Per the germline V gene, CDR1 is MNHEY and CDR2 is SVGAGI. The length of the CDR3 is 10 residues. The V end lost 8 bases, the J end lost 1 base, and 2 bases lay between the germline ends. One entry per CDR3 protein results from TCRdb running MiXCR on the 5' RACE reads. Of 450,000 or so distinct CDR3 sequences in the sample, roughly 24% were seen once. These data also formed part of another study, on T cells expressing NK-cell markers. That study adds: TCR beta repertoires came from sorted CD3+CD56+NKG2C+, CD3+CD56+NKG2C- and CD3+CD56-NKG2C+ T cells. Also leading the CD3+CD56-NKG2C+ fraction in a few donors were these clonotypes.

This rearrangement joins TRBV6-5 to TRBJ1-2; unclear D gene. Sequenced sample: CD4+ T cells sorted from blood. This receptor was identified in a woman younger than 35 in good health. The CDR3 loop reads CASFNYGYTF. CDR3 DNA: TGTGCCAGCTTTAACTATGGCTACACCTTC.